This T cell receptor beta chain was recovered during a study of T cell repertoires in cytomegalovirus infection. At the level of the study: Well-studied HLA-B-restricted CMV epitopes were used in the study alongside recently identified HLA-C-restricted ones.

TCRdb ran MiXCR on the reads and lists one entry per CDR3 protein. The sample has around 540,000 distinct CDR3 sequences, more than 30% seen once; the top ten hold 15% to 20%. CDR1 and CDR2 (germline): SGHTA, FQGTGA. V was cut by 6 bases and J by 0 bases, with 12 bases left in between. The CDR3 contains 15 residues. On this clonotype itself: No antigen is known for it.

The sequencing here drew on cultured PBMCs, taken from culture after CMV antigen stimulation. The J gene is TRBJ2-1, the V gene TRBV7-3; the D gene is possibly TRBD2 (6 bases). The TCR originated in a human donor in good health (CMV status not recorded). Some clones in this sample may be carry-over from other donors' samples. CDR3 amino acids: CASRYPGGSYNEQFF. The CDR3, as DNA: TGTGCCAGCAGATATCCCGGGGGCTCCTACAATGAGCAGTTCTTC.